This T cell receptor beta chain stems from a study of shared clonotypes between healthy human individuals. Profiling relied on immunoSEQ multiplex PCR, and the TCRdb table lists in-frame clones only, not all of them. The data contain over a million clones, roughly 95% of them seen just once; the ten biggest clones take up 0.95% to 1.5%. The CDR3 covers 15 residues. The V gene's germline CDR1 is SGHTS and CDR2 YDEGEE. The V and J ends lost 0 bases and 0 bases respectively, with 7 bases between them. The rearrangement uses TRBV5-8 and TRBJ1-5, with unresolved D. This TCR came from a man between 25 and 39 years old in good health. The specimen was naive CD4+ T cells sorted from blood. Documented subset: CD45RA+ positively selected. This chain's CDR3 is CASSLATISNQPQHF. In DNA, the CDR3 is TGTGCCAGCAGCTTGGCTACAATTAGCAATCAGCCCCAGCATTTT.